Given below is one T cell receptor beta chain in context. Controls were drawn from healthy donors and were matched for age and sex. Negative isolation yielded CD4+ and CD8+ T cells, and FACS enriched TEMRA cells. This CDR3 has 13 amino acids. Deletions cut 6 bases from V and 3 bases from J, with 11 bases between. Per germline, CDR1 SGHTA and CDR2 FQGNSA. The authors reverse transcribed about 0.5 to 1 ug RNA with random hexamers. TCRdb ran MiXCR on the immunoSEQ multiplex PCR reads and lists one entry per CDR3 protein. Among over 95,000 distinct CDR3 sequences, roughly 91% were seen once, and the ten largest hold about 0.15%. The data were obtained in a study of CD8 T cells in Susac syndrome.

J is TRBJ2-5 and V is TRBV7-2; TRBD1 or TRBD2 may be the D gene (5 bases each). Sequencing input: CD4+ T cells from PBMCs. This receptor was taken from a human donor in good health. The CDR3 sequence is CASRKRGEETQYF. The CDR3, as DNA: TGTGCCAGCAGAAAGAGAGGGGAAGAGACCCAGTACTTC. Variable domain in full (rest from reference TRBV7-2 and TRBJ2-5): GAGVSQSPSNKVTEKGKDVELRCDPISGHTALYWYRQSLGQGLEFLIYFQGNSAPDKSGLPSDRFSAERTGGSVSTLTIQRTQQEDSAVYLCASRKRGEETQYFGPGTRLLVL.